Each of the 10 T cell receptor beta chains below was sequenced from the same sample in a study of T cell responses to AZD1222 COVID-19 vaccine. The assay was immunoSEQ multiplex PCR, and TCRdb's table has in-frame clones only and misses some. The table has around 77,000 clones, around 86% seen once. The sample consisted of peripheral blood, taken on day 0 of AZD1222 vaccination. Receptor source: an adult in good health.

This chain joins TRBV6-2 or TRBV6-3 and TRBJ2-7; the D call may be TRBD1 or TRBD2 (6 bases each). Germline V gene lookup returns CDR1 MNHEY and CDR2 SVGEGT. The CDR3 extends over 16 amino acids. V lost 5 bases, J lost 1 base, and 18 bases lay in between. The CDR3 loop is CASSRLNEGGSYEQYF. DNA of the CDR3: TGTGCCAGCAGTCGCCTGAACGAAGGGGGGTCCTACGAGCAGTACTTC.

A single count supports this clone. The chain uses TRBV6-5 and TRBJ2-1; D gene unclear. The germline V gene has CDR1 MNHEY and CDR2 SVGAGI. CDR3 length: 13 amino acids. Trimming removed 0 bases at V and 8 bases at J, with 8 bases between. CDR3 amino acids: CASSYSITYEQFF. In nucleotides, the CDR3 is TGTGCCAGCAGTTACTCGATTACATATGAGCAGTTCTTC.

V gene TRBV2 combines with J gene TRBJ1-5; perhaps TRBD1 as D (5 bases). Germline V gene lookup returns CDR1 SNHLY and CDR2 FYNNEI. The CDR3 spans 14 residues. The V end lost 8 bases, the J end lost 1 base, and 12 bases lay between the germline ends. As DNA, the CDR3 is TGTGCCAGCGGAGCAGGGAGGAGCAATCAGCCCCAGCATTTT. Translated: CASGAGRSNQPQHF.

This chain links TRBV3-1 (or the pseudogene TRBV3-2) with TRBJ2-1; D ambiguous. V was clipped by 0 bases and J by 8 bases, with 11 bases between them. Germline V gene sequence: CDR1 LGHDT, CDR2 YNNKEL (reference sequence). CDR3 length: 14 amino acids. CDR3 sequence: CASSQDFPPDEQFF. CDR3 DNA sequence: TGTGCCAGCAGCCAAGATTTCCCCCCGGATGAGCAGTTCTTC.

In this sample, this clone turned up a few times. The chain employs TRBV6-1 and TRBJ1-5, with 7 bases matching TRBD1. There are 16 residues in the CDR3. V lost 6 bases and J lost 6; bases outside the gene matches: 14. Germline V gene data show CDR1 as MNHNS and CDR2 as SASEGT. The CDR3 here is CASRELPGQVRQPQHF. CDR3 nucleotide sequence: TGTGCCAGCAGAGAACTTCCCGGACAGGTGCGTCAGCCCCAGCATTTT.

The gene calls are TRBV19 and TRBJ1-6, with TRBD1 as a possible D gene (6 bases). The CDR3 length is 14 residues. Trimming pared 5 bases from V and 7 bases from J, leaving 12 bases between. Germline CDR1 LNHDA, CDR2 SQIVND (reference sequence). The CDR3 loop reads CASSGRTDNSPLHF. The DNA for the CDR3 is TGTGCCAGTAGTGGCCGGACAGACAATTCACCCCTCCACTTT.

For the CDR3, the DNA is TGTGCCAGCAGTCCAACGAGAGGGAGCTCCTACGAGCAGTACTTC. Its translation is CASSPTRGSSYEQYF. The rearrangement uses TRBV28 and TRBJ2-7; tentatively, D is TRBD2 (5 bases). The V gene lost 5 bases and the J gene lost 0 bases, with 14 bases spanning the gap. Per the germline V gene, CDR1 is MDHEN and CDR2 is SYDVKM. The CDR3 is 15 amino acids.

The V and J genes are TRBV30 and TRBJ1-1, with 11 bases lining up with TRBD1. Germline trimming cut 3 bases from V and 6 bases from J; bases unmatched to any gene: 15. This CDR3 comprises 17 residues. In germline, CDR1 is GTSNPN, CDR2 SVGIG (reference sequence). CDR3 sequence: CAWRGGTGGSRGAEAFF. The CDR3 region has the DNA TGTGCCTGGAGGGGAGGGACAGGGGGTTCTAGGGGGGCTGAAGCTTTCTTT.

This clone was seen a single time. The chain has TRBV29-1 and TRBJ2-2, with 10 bases aligning to TRBD1. Germline CDR1 reads SQVTM; CDR2 reads ANQGSEA. V shed 4 bases and J 5 bases; nucleotides not matched to a gene: 7. The CDR3 runs 15 residues. CDR3 DNA: TGCAGCGTTGCGAATGCGGGACAGGGGACCGGGGAGCTGTTTTTT. Encoded protein: CSVANAGQGTGELFF.

The V call is TRBV28, the J call TRBJ2-7, with 9 bases fitting TRBD1. The CDR3 is made up of 14 amino acids. Germline CDR1 is MDHEN and CDR2 is SYDVKM. V shed 6 bases, J shed 2 bases, and the junction held 5 bases outside the gene matches. CDR3 loop: CASRLGQGTYEQYF. CDR3 nucleotides: TGTGCCAGCAGACTGGGACAGGGTACCTACGAGCAGTACTTC.